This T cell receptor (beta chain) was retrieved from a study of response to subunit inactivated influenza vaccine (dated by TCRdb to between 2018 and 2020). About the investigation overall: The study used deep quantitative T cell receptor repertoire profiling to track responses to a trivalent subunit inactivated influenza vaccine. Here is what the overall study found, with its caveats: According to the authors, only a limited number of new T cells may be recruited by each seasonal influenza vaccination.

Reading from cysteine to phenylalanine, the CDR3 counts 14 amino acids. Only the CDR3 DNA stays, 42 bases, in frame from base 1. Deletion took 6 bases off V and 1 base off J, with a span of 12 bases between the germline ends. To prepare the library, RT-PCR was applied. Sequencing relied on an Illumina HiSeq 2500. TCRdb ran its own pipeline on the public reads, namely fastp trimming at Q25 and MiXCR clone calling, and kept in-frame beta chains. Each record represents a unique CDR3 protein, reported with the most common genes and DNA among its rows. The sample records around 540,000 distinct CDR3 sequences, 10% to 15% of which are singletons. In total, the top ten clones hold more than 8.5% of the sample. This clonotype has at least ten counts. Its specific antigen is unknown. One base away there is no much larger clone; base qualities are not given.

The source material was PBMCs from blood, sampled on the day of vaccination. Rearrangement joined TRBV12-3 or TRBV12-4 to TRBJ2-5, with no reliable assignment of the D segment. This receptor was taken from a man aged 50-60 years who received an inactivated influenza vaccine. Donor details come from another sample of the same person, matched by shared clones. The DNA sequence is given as TGTGCCAGCAGCCCCCTCGGCCGCCAAGAGACCCAGTACTTC. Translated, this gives CASSPLGRQETQYF.